Following are 27 T cell receptor beta chains from one sample sequenced in a study of shared clonotypes between healthy human individuals. Sequencing used immunoSEQ multiplex PCR; TCRdb keeps in-frame clones, though not all of them. The table includes 730,000 or so clones, less than 80% detected once. The source material was memory CD4+ T cells sorted from blood. This sample's subset: CD45RA-negative fraction. Source of these receptors: a woman under 40 in good health.

This clone was found a few times. The chain carries TRBV19 and TRBJ2-2; 15 bases map to TRBD2. The CDR3 has 17 amino acids. Germline V CDR1 and CDR2: LNHDA, SQIVND (reference sequence). After removal of 5 bases from V and 4 bases from J, the junction contained 5 bases not matched to a gene. The CDR3 spells CASSLGLAGGITGELFF. CDR3 nucleotides: TGTGCCAGTAGTCTAGGACTAGCGGGAGGGATCACCGGGGAGCTGTTTTTT.

The CDR3 coding sequence is TGTGCCAGCTCACCGGAGACAGGGGGCTACGAGCAGTACTTC. Protein sequence: CASSPETGGYEQYF. The rearrangement uses TRBV18 and TRBJ2-7; TRBD1 matches 9 bases. This CDR3 has 14 residues. Losses at the gene ends were 3 bases for V and 3 bases for J; bases not matched to a gene: 3. Germline CDR1 reads KGHSH; CDR2 reads LQKENI.

Only a few counts were recorded for this clone. The gene calls are TRBV30 and TRBJ2-2; 11 bases map to TRBD2. CDR3 length equals 17 residues. Germline V lookup: CDR1 GTSNPN, CDR2 SVGIG (reference sequence). Trimming cost V 0 bases and J 3 bases; bases outside gene matches: 6. CDR3 sequence: CAWSVVAGGIYTGELFF. Here the CDR3 DNA reads TGTGCCTGGAGTGTAGTAGCGGGAGGGATTTACACCGGGGAGCTGTTTTTT.

The gene calls are TRBV27 and TRBJ2-7; D remains unclear. The CDR3 is 14 amino acids. In germline, CDR1 is MNHEY, CDR2 SMNVEV (reference sequence). V lost 2 bases and J 6 bases, leaving 14 bases between the germline ends. The CDR3 sequence is CASSLSHSPGEQYF. The CDR3 DNA reads as TGTGCCAGCAGTTTAAGTCACTCTCCGGGCGAGCAGTACTTC.

The chain recombines TRBV18 with TRBJ2-1; D might be TRBD2 (5 bases). The CDR3 loop spans 17 amino acids. CDR1 and CDR2 (germline): KGHSH, LQKENI. V shed 0 bases and J shed 0 bases, with 12 bases lying between them. The CDR3 loop is CASSPPNSASSYNEQFF. CDR3 nucleotides: TGTGCCAGCTCACCACCCAATAGCGCCAGCTCCTACAATGAGCAGTTCTTC.

This chain links TRBV25-1 with TRBJ2-5, with 9 nucleotides matching TRBD1. V lost 3 bases, J lost 5 bases, and 7 bases stayed unmatched. The CDR3 consists of 15 residues. Germline-derived CDR1 and CDR2 are MGHDK and SYGVNS. The CDR3 is CASSDHRGRVETQYF. The CDR3 bases are TGTGCCAGCAGTGACCACAGGGGGCGGGTTGAGACCCAGTACTTC.

This chain's CDR3 is CASTLAEVLIYGYTF. DNA of the CDR3: TGTGCCAGCACCCTAGCGGAGGTTCTCATCTATGGCTACACCTTC. The rearrangement uses TRBV7-9 and TRBJ1-2; D ambiguous. The germline V gene has CDR1 SEHNR and CDR2 FQNEAQ (reference sequence). V was shortened by 7 bases and J by 4 bases, with 19 bases between the two germline ends. This CDR3 region has 15 residues.

This chain uses TRBV18 with TRBJ2-7, with 8 bases identical to TRBD2. This CDR3 spans 14 amino acids. CDR1 KGHSH and CDR2 LQKENI come from the germline V gene. Trimming at V came to 6 bases and at J to 6 bases, leaving 10 bases not matched to a gene. CDR3 amino acids: CASSTFSGNLEQYF. The CDR3 DNA sequence: TGTGCCAGCTCCACGTTTAGCGGGAATCTCGAGCAGTACTTC.

V is TRBV9 and J is TRBJ2-1; D gene uncertain. CDR1 is SGDLS, CDR2 YYNGEE, per germline. Between the trimmed V and J ends, which lost 5 bases and 0 bases, there was a span of 12 bases. This CDR3 spans 15 amino acids. This CDR3 reads CASRMVGDSYNEQFF. The DNA for the CDR3 is TGTGCCAGCAGAATGGTGGGTGACTCCTACAATGAGCAGTTCTTC. The full variable domain, its missing parts supplied by reference TRBV9 and TRBJ2-1, is DSGVTQTPKHLITATGQRVTLRCSPRSGDLSVYWYQQSLDQGLQFLIQYYNGEERAKGNILERFSAQQFPDLHSELNLSSLELGDSALYFCASRMVGDSYNEQFFGPGTRLTVL.

The chain employs TRBV4-1 and TRBJ2-1, with D perhaps matching TRBD1 (5 bases). This CDR3 is 16 amino acids long. V dropped 1 base and J dropped 0 bases, with 10 bases sitting between them. Per the germline V gene, CDR1 is MGHRA and CDR2 is YSYEKL. The CDR3 spells CASSQAQASSYNEQFF. CDR3 nucleotides: TGCGCCAGCAGCCAAGCACAGGCCAGCTCCTACAATGAGCAGTTCTTC.

The chain has TRBV6-5 and TRBJ1-2, with D uncertain. With 10 bases removed from V and 3 bases from J, the gap between germline ends came to 12 bases. The CDR3 loop spans 12 amino acids. Germline V CDR1 and CDR2: MNHEY, SVGAGI. The CDR3 sequence: CATKRVDYGYTF. The DNA of the CDR3 is TGTGCCACCAAACGGGTTGACTATGGCTACACCTTC.

The chain recombines TRBV5-1 with TRBJ1-5, with D uncertain. In germline, CDR1 is SGHRS, CDR2 YFSETQ. With 0 bases removed from V and 7 bases from J, the gap between germline ends came to 14 bases. This CDR3 is 15 amino acids long. The CDR3 coding sequence is TGCGCCAGCAGCTTGGACGGTAACGAAGGGCAGCCCCAGCATTTT. Protein sequence: CASSLDGNEGQPQHF.

J is TRBJ1-5 and V is TRBV25-1, with D maybe TRBD1 (5 bases). This CDR3 is 14 amino acids long. V lost 1 base and J 2 bases, leaving 6 bases between the germline ends. Looked up from germline, CDR1 is MGHDK and CDR2 is SYGVNS. The CDR3 is CASSEWGGNQPQHF. As DNA, the CDR3 is TGTGCCAGCAGTGAATGGGGCGGCAATCAGCCCCAGCATTTT.

Turning to this clone: Other DNA variants within this sample encode the same CDR3. The chain recombines TRBV19 with TRBJ2-7; TRBD2 aligns across 11 bases. This CDR3 contains 15 residues. V was pared by 5 bases and J by 3 bases, with 6 bases of the junction left unmatched. Looked up from germline, CDR1 is LNHDA and CDR2 is SQIVND (reference sequence). CDR3 region: CASSSQTSGNYEQYF. DNA of the CDR3: TGTGCCAGTAGTTCGCAGACTAGCGGGAACTACGAGCAGTACTTC. Using reference TRBV19 and TRBJ2-7 for the parts outside the CDR3, the full variable domain is DGGITQSPKYLFRKEGQNVTLSCEQNLNHDAMYWYRQDPGQGLRLIYYSQIVNDFQKGDIAEGYSVSREKKESFPLTVTSAQKNPTAFYLCASSSQTSGNYEQYFGPGTRLTVT.

This clone was counted only a few times. Other nucleotide sequences in the sample specify the same CDR3. The J gene is TRBJ2-1, the V gene TRBV5-1; D possibly corresponds to TRBD2 (6 bases). V dropped 4 bases and J dropped 0 bases, with 11 bases sitting between them. This CDR3 spans 15 amino acids. The germline V gene encodes CDR1 SGHRS and CDR2 YFSETQ. The chain's CDR3 is CASSRDSSSYNEQFF. The DNA of the CDR3 is TGCGCCAGCAGCCGGGACTCCTCCTCCTACAATGAGCAGTTCTTC.

This clone occurred a few times. The chain has TRBV7-2 and TRBJ1-1; 8 bases agree with TRBD1. This CDR3 region has 14 residues. Germline CDR1 is SGHTA and CDR2 is FQGNSA. With V trimmed by 5 bases and J by 2 bases, 4 bases remained unmatched. CDR3 amino acids: CASSLTGGNTEAFF. CDR3 DNA sequence: TGTGCCAGCAGCCTTACAGGGGGAAACACTGAAGCTTTCTTT.

The chain joins TRBV7-9 to TRBJ1-5, with D maybe TRBD1 (6 bases). V gave up 1 base and J gave up 3 bases, with 16 bases separating them. Germline values: CDR1 SEHNR, CDR2 FQNEAQ (reference sequence). The CDR3 loop spans 17 amino acids. CDR3 amino acids: CASSLVLTQGDNQPQHF. The DNA of the CDR3 is TGTGCCAGCAGCTTAGTTTTAACACAGGGCGACAATCAGCCCCAGCATTTT.

Comments on this clone: Other DNA sequences of this sample code for an identical CDR3. The rearrangement uses TRBV7-7 and TRBJ2-1; D gene ambiguous. The ends were cut back, 2 bases at V and 0 bases at J, with 8 bases in the middle. Per germline, CDR1 SSHAT and CDR2 FNYEAQ (reference sequence). CDR3 length: 15 amino acids. This CDR3 reads CASSLTGSSYNEQFF. The CDR3 DNA follows: TGTGCCAGCAGCTTAACTGGAAGCTCCTACAATGAGCAGTTCTTC.

The J gene is TRBJ2-3, the V gene TRBV27, with D perhaps assigned TRBD1 or TRBD2 (5 bases each). CDR3 length: 14 amino acids. Trimming cost V 2 bases and J 2 bases, with 8 bases left between them. Germline values: CDR1 MNHEY, CDR2 SMNVEV (reference sequence). The CDR3 DNA follows: TGTGCCAGCAGTTTAGGGACCGCCACAGATACGCAGTATTTT. Translating it yields CASSLGTATDTQYF.

This chain links TRBV25-1 with TRBJ2-1, with a tentative D call TRBD2 (5 bases). Deletions cut 7 bases from V and 9 bases from J, with 16 bases between. The germline V gene encodes CDR1 MGHDK and CDR2 SYGVNS. There are 13 residues in the CDR3. The CDR3 DNA follows: TGTGCCAGCAAGCCGAACGCCGCGGGTGAGCAGTTCTTC. Translation: CASKPNAAGEQFF.

The V call is TRBV9, the J call TRBJ2-7; 9 positions match TRBD1. CDR1 is SGDLS, CDR2 YYNGEE, per germline. Trimming cost V 2 bases and J 9 bases; bases outside gene matches: 9. The CDR3 is made up of 14 amino acids. The CDR3 here is CASSVLDRGTGQYF. CDR3 in DNA: TGTGCCAGCAGCGTTTTGGACAGGGGAACTGGGCAGTACTTC. The variable domain in full, completed from reference TRBV9 and TRBJ2-7, reads DSGVTQTPKHLITATGQRVTLRCSPRSGDLSVYWYQQSLDQGLQFLIQYYNGEERAKGNILERFSAQQFPDLHSELNLSSLELGDSALYFCASSVLDRGTGQYFGPGTRLTVT.

This clone was seen repeatedly, ten times or more. The same CDR3 can be traced to other DNA sequences in this sample. The genes are TRBV9 and TRBJ2-2; D gene uncertain. The CDR3 is 13 amino acids. CDR1 and CDR2 (germline): SGDLS, YYNGEE. V gave up 2 bases and J gave up 5 bases, with 7 bases separating them. CDR3 in DNA: TGTGCCAGCAGCGTGCAAGGGACCGGGGAGCTGTTTTTT. Encoded protein: CASSVQGTGELFF.

V gene TRBV28 combines with J gene TRBJ2-3; TRBD1 or TRBD2 may be the D gene (6 bases each). The CDR3 has 14 residues. Germline CDR1 and CDR2: MDHEN and SYDVKM. Trimming took 6 bases from V and 7 from J, leaving 17 bases between them. The CDR3: CASRPLGGPNTQYF. In nucleotides, the CDR3 is TGTGCCAGCAGGCCCCTCGGGGGCCCTAATACGCAGTATTTT. The full variable domain, rest sourced from reference TRBV28 and TRBJ2-3, is DVKVTQSSRYLVKRTGEKVFLECVQDMDHENMFWYRQDPGLGLRLIYFSYDVKMKEKGDIPEGYSVSREKKERFSLILESASTNQTSMYLCASRPLGGPNTQYFGPGTRLTVL.

The gene calls are TRBV19 and TRBJ2-7, with TRBD2 as a possible D gene (5 bases). The germline V gene has CDR1 LNHDA and CDR2 SQIVND (reference sequence). The V end was cut by 2 bases, the J end by 3 bases, with 11 bases between. This CDR3 region has 14 residues. CDR3 sequence reads: CASSISRGNYEQYF. In DNA, the CDR3 is TGTGCCAGTAGTATATCACGGGGTAACTACGAGCAGTACTTC.

The chain links TRBV19 to TRBJ2-1, with a tentative D call TRBD1 (5 bases). V shed 8 bases and J shed 7 bases, with 15 bases lying between them. The CDR3 has 13 residues. Per the germline V gene, CDR1 is LNHDA and CDR2 is SQIVND (reference sequence). The CDR3 DNA is TGTGCCAGTTCCCCGGCAGGGCTTAATGAGCAGTTCTTC. This sequence encodes CASSPAGLNEQFF. The full variable domain, rest sourced from reference TRBV19 and TRBJ2-1, is DGGITQSPKYLFRKEGQNVTLSCEQNLNHDAMYWYRQDPGQGLRLIYYSQIVNDFQKGDIAEGYSVSREKKESFPLTVTSAQKNPTAFYLCASSPAGLNEQFFGPGTRLTVL.

This clone was detected a few times. The V gene is TRBV29-1, the J gene TRBJ1-3, with D perhaps TRBD1 (5 bases). The germline V gene encodes CDR1 SQVTM and CDR2 ANQGSEA. With 5 bases removed from V and 8 bases from J, the gap between germline ends came to 16 bases. The CDR3 spans 13 residues. DNA for the CDR3: TGCAGCGTTCTCAGGGCTTTAGACGACACCATATATTTT. This gives the protein CSVLRALDDTIYF.

The genes are TRBV27 and TRBJ2-7; D not resolved. CDR1 is MNHEY, CDR2 SMNVEV, per germline (reference sequence). The CDR3 sequence is 12 residues long. The ends were cut back, 5 bases at V and 2 bases at J, with 7 bases in the middle. The CDR3 is CASSARTYEQYF. The CDR3 nucleotides read TGTGCCAGCAGTGCCAGGACCTACGAGCAGTACTTC.